This is a list of T cell receptor beta chains from one sample in a study of blood T cells in healthy people across ages. TCRdb analysed the 5' RACE reads with MiXCR anew, one entry per CDR3 protein. The sample has 700,000 to 850,000 distinct CDR3 sequences, approximately 35% seen once. Sequencing input: blood. The receptors stem from a man aged 18 to 30 in good health. The CDR3 runs from the conserved cysteine through the conserved F or W. The order of the fields is CDR3 DNA, CDR3 protein, J gene, D gene, clone size, V gene. The D gene is left open where the match is weak. Rows may omit the clone size; those that give it use once, few, many or a size class.

DNA: TGCGCCAGCAGCTTGGGACAGGGGGCGAACACTGAAGCTTTCTTT
CDR3: CASSLGQGANTEAFF
J: TRBJ1-1
D: TRBD1
size: many
V: TRBV5-1

DNA: TGCAGCGGGCTGGCAGGTTTGAACACTGAAGCTTTCTTT
CDR3: CSGLAGLNTEAFF
J: TRBJ1-1
D: NA
size: NA
V: TRBV29-1

DNA: TGCGCCAGCAGCCAAGATACAGGAGCCGAGACCCAGTACTTC
CDR3: CASSQDTGAETQYF
J: TRBJ2-5
D: NA
size: many
V: TRBV4-1

DNA: TGCGCCAGCGCCCCAATCGGGAAAAATAACTATGGCTACACCTTC
CDR3: CASAPIGKNNYGYTF
J: TRBJ1-2
D: NA
size: few
V: TRBV5-1

DNA: TGTGCCAGCAGTGATGCCCGGACTAGCGGGTACAATGAGCAGTTCTTC
CDR3: CASSDARTSGYNEQFF
J: TRBJ2-1
D: TRBD2
size: few
V: TRBV25-1

DNA: TGTGCCAGCGGGACTTTTAGCCTAGCGGGGGGGCGCTCATCCCACAAGGAGCAGTTTTTC
CDR3: CASGTFSLAGGRSSHKEQFF
J: TRBJ2-1
D: NA
size: NA
V: TRBV21-1

DNA: TGTGCCAGCAGTTTAGGGCTTGTCAGGGGAGGCTACACCTTC
CDR3: CASSLGLVRGGYTF
J: TRBJ1-2
D: NA
size: many
V: TRBV12-3/TRBV12-4

DNA: TGTGCCAGCAGTTTTCGCAGGGGGGACAGGGGTTGGTACGAGCAGTACTTC
CDR3: CASSFRRGDRGWYEQYF
J: TRBJ2-7
D: TRBD1
size: many
V: TRBV28

DNA: TGTGCCTGGAACCAGGGGCCTTACGACGGCTACACCTTC
CDR3: CAWNQGPYDGYTF
J: TRBJ1-2
D: NA
size: NA
V: TRBV30

DNA: TGCAGCGTTGAAGGGCGGGGGGGAGGCACTGAAGCTTTCTTT
CDR3: CSVEGRGGGTEAFF
J: TRBJ1-1
D: NA
size: NA
V: TRBV29-1

DNA: TGTGCCAGCAGCTTGTTGGGACAGGGAGGAACTTTGGGGACCCAGTACTTC
CDR3: CASSLLGQGGTLGTQYF
J: TRBJ2-5
D: TRBD1
size: NA
V: TRBV5-6

DNA: TGTGCCAGCAGTTACCGGACAGGGGGCATTGGGGCCAACGTCCTGACTTTC
CDR3: CASSYRTGGIGANVLTF
J: TRBJ2-6
D: TRBD1
size: NA
V: TRBV6-5

DNA: TGTGCCAGCAGCCCCGCTAGCGGGAGGTACCGGGAGCAGTTCTTC
CDR3: CASSPASGRYREQFF
J: TRBJ2-1
D: TRBD2
size: once
V: TRBV6-2/TRBV6-3

DNA: TGTGCCACCAGCAGAGATCCAGGTGCTACCGGGGAGCTGTTTTTT
CDR3: CATSRDPGATGELFF
J: TRBJ2-2
D: NA
size: few
V: TRBV15

DNA: TGCGCCAGCAGCCAAGTGGGACAGGGCGACTATGGCTACACCTTC
CDR3: CASSQVGQGDYGYTF
J: TRBJ1-2
D: TRBD1
size: many
V: TRBV4-1

DNA: TGTGCCAGCAGCTTGGACCGGGTGTTGGACACTGAAGCTTTCTTT
CDR3: CASSLDRVLDTEAFF
J: TRBJ1-1
D: NA
size: once
V: TRBV5-6

DNA: TGCGCCAGCAGCTTGGTTCGGGGGGCCGACAATGAGCAGTTCTTC
CDR3: CASSLVRGADNEQFF
J: TRBJ2-1
D: NA
size: few
V: TRBV5-1

DNA: TGCAGTGCCCCAGGGGGTAGGGAGACCCAGTACTTC
CDR3: CSAPGGRETQYF
J: TRBJ2-5
D: TRBD1
size: NA
V: TRBV20-1

DNA: TGTGCCAGCAGCTCCAGGGGGGCTAGCGGGGTATACAATGAGCAGTACTTC
CDR3: CASSSRGASGVYNEQYF
J: TRBJ2-7
D: TRBD2
size: NA
V: TRBV7-2

DNA: TGCAGTGCTAGAGATCCCGACAGGGTCAGGGTTTCTTATGGCTACACCTTC
CDR3: CSARDPDRVRVSYGYTF
J: TRBJ1-2
D: TRBD1
size: few
V: TRBV20-1

DNA: TGTGCCAGCAGCCCGCGAGTTAGCGGGGGGGCGGATGAGCAGTTCTTC
CDR3: CASSPRVSGGADEQFF
J: TRBJ2-1
D: TRBD2
size: many
V: TRBV7-3

DNA: TGTGCCAGCAGTCCCCGGGACAGGGAGGATGAAAAACTGTTTTTT
CDR3: CASSPRDREDEKLFF
J: TRBJ1-4
D: TRBD1
size: NA
V: TRBV12-3/TRBV12-4

DNA: TGCAGCGTCTCCGGGGGGGACATGACCTCCTACAATGAGCAGTTCTTC
CDR3: CSVSGGDMTSYNEQFF
J: TRBJ2-1
D: TRBD2
size: many
V: TRBV29-1